This T cell receptor beta chain was captured in a study of identical twins. The V and J ends lost 1 base and 3 bases respectively, with 7 bases between them. In germline, CDR1 is ENHRY, CDR2 SYGVKD. The CDR3 totals 13 residues. TCRdb analysed the 5' RACE reads with MiXCR anew, one entry per CDR3 protein. The table records 150,000 or so distinct CDR3 sequences, around 3.6% of them present only once. The table lists this clonotype with many counts. This sequence originates from a man aged 18 to 29 in good health. V and J are TRBV10-3 and TRBJ2-7; D unclear. The specimen sequenced was memory T cells sorted from blood. The CDR3 reads CAISEFKGYEQYF. In nucleotides, the CDR3 is TGTGCCATCAGTGAGTTTAAGGGCTACGAGCAGTACTTC.